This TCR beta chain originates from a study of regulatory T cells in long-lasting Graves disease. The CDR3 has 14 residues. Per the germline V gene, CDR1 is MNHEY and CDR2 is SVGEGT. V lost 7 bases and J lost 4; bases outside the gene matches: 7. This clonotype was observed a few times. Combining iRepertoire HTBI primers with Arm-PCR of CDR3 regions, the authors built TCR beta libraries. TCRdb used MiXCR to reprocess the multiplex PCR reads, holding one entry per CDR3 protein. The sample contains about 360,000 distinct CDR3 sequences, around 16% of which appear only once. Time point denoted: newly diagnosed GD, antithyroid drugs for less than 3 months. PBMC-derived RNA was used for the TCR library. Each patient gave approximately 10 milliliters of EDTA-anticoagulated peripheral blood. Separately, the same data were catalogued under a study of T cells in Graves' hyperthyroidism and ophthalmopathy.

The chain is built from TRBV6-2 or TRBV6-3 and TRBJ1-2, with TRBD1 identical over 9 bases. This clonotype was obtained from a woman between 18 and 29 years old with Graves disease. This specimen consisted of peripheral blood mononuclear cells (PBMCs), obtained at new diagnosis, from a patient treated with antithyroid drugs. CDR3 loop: CASKTGGAIYGYTF. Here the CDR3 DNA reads TGTGCCAGCAAAACAGGGGGCGCGATCTATGGCTACACCTTC.